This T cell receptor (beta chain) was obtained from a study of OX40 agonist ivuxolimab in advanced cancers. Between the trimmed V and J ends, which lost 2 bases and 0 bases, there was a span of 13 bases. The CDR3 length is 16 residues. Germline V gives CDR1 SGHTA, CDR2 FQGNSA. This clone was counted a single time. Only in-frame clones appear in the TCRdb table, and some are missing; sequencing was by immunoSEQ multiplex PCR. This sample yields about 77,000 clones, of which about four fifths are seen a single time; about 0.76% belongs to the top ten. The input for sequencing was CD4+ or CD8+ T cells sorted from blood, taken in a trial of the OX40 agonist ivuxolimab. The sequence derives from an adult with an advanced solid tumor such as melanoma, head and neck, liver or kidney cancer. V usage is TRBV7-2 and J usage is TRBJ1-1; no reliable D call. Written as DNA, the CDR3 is TGTGCCAGCAGCTTAATGCACCAGGCTATGAACACTGAAGCTTTCTTT. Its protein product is CASSLMHQAMNTEAFF.